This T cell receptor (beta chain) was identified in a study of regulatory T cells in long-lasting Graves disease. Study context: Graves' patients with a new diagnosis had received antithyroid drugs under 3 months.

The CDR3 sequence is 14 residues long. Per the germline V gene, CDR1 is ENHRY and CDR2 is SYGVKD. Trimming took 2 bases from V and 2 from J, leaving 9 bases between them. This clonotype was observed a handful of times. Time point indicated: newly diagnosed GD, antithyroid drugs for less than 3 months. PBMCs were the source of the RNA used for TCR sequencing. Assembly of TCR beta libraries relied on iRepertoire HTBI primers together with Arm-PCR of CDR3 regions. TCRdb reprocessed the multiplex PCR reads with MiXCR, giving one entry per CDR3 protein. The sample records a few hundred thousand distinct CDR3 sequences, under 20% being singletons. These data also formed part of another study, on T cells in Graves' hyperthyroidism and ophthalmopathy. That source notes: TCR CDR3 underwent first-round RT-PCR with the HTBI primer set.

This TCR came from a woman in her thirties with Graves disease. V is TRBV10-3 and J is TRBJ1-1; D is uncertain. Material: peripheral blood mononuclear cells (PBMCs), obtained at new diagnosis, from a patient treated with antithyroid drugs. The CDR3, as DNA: TGTGCCATCAGTGAGAGGTTGGCAAACACTGAAGCTTTCTTT. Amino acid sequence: CAISERLANTEAFF.